Each of the 17 T cell receptor beta chains below was sequenced from the same sample in a study of blood T cell repertoires in COVID-19. Sequencing used immunoSEQ multiplex PCR; TCRdb keeps in-frame clones, though not all of them. Of around 100,000 clones listed, about 90% are singletons. Sequenced: peripheral blood. These receptors all come from a human donor in a cohort sampled during active COVID-19.

The rearrangement uses TRBV25-1 and TRBJ1-1; TRBD1 agrees at 8 bases. Germline lookup yields CDR1 MGHDK and CDR2 SYGVNS. V was clipped by 4 bases and J by 3 bases; unmatched bases: 4. This CDR3 has 14 residues. CDR3 loop: CASSGTGWDTEAFF. CDR3 DNA sequence: TGTGCCAGCAGTGGGACAGGGTGGGACACTGAAGCTTTCTTT.

This CDR3 is CASSEFSGSTDTQYF. The CDR3 coding sequence is TGTGCCAGCAGCGAATTTAGCGGGAGCACAGATACGCAGTATTTT. The V and J genes are TRBV7-6 and TRBJ2-3; 7 positions match TRBD2. CDR1 and CDR2 (germline): SGHVS, FNYEAQ. V dropped 5 bases and J dropped 0; count of bases not matched to a gene: 5. The CDR3 contains 15 residues.

In its sample, this clone was seen once. The rearrangement uses TRBV5-6 and TRBJ2-2, with D possibly matching TRBD1 (6 bases). The germline gives CDR1 SGHDT, CDR2 YYEEEE. V lost 3 bases and J lost 7, with 10 bases in between. This CDR3 comprises 13 residues. The CDR3, as DNA: TGTGCCAGCAGCTATGACAGGCGCGGGGAGCTGTTTTTT. This gives the protein CASSYDRRGELFF.

This chain joins TRBV7-2 and TRBJ2-7; a weak D match, TRBD2 (6 bases). V shed 4 bases and J shed 1 base, with 14 bases lying between them. The CDR3 covers 15 residues. Germline V gene data show CDR1 as SGHTA and CDR2 as FQGNSA. The CDR3: CASSYLTGLSYEQYF. CDR3 DNA: TGTGCCAGCAGCTACTTAACGGGACTGTCCTACGAGCAGTACTTC.

V is TRBV27 and J is TRBJ2-5, with TRBD2 as a possible D gene (5 bases). V lost 2 bases to trimming and J lost 3 bases, with 7 bases between them. The CDR3 is 13 residues long. The germline V gene has CDR1 MNHEY and CDR2 SMNVEV (reference sequence). The CDR3 here is CASSLQEEETQYF. Here the CDR3 DNA reads TGTGCCAGCAGTTTACAGGAGGAAGAGACCCAGTACTTC.

The rearrangement links TRBV4-1 to TRBJ2-5; TRBD1 matches at 8 bases. The CDR3 consists of 13 residues. V lost 5 bases, J lost 3 bases, and 2 bases stayed unmatched. The germline V gene encodes CDR1 MGHRA and CDR2 YSYEKL. In nucleotides, the CDR3 is TGCGCCAGCAGCAAACAGGGGGAAGAGACCCAGTACTTC. Protein product: CASSKQGEETQYF.

The V and J genes are TRBV6-5 and TRBJ1-1, with a weak D call TRBD1 (5 bases). V dropped 7 bases and J dropped 0 bases, with 12 bases sitting between them. The germline gives CDR1 MNHEY, CDR2 SVGAGI. This CDR3 has 14 residues. CDR3 region: CASTVGRMNTEAFF. In DNA form, the CDR3 reads TGTGCCAGCACAGTGGGGCGGATGAACACTGAAGCTTTCTTT.

The sample holds one count of this clone. V is TRBV11-2 and J is TRBJ1-1; no clear D. This CDR3 has 12 residues. Germline loops: CDR1 SGHAT, CDR2 FQNNGV. V gave up 6 bases and J gave up 10 bases, with 15 bases separating them. The CDR3 DNA is TGTGCCAGCAGTCTAGCCGGGGTGGCAGCTTTCTTT. Its translation: CASSLAGVAAFF.

The chain employs TRBV25-1 and TRBJ2-7; 9 bases are a match to TRBD2. The CDR3 consists of 14 residues. CDR1 MGHDK and CDR2 SYGVNS come from the germline V gene. The V gene end was trimmed by 3 bases and the J gene end by 3 bases; junction bases not matched to a gene: 3. The CDR3 loop is CASSDSGRHYEQYF. The CDR3, as DNA: TGTGCCAGCAGTGACAGCGGGAGGCACTACGAGCAGTACTTC.

This chain links TRBV10-1 with TRBJ2-3; 9 bases match TRBD2. CDR1 and CDR2 from the germline V gene are WNHNN and SYGVQD (reference sequence). CDR3 size: 15 residues. After removal of 4 bases from V and 5 bases from J, the junction contained 7 bases not matched to a gene. The CDR3 region is CASSVGSGGRDTQYF. The CDR3 DNA sequence: TGCGCCAGCAGTGTTGGTAGCGGGGGAAGAGATACGCAGTATTTT.

The sample holds one count of this clone. This chain connects TRBV10-3 to TRBJ2-3; 9 positions agree with TRBD2. J gave up 6 bases and V 0 bases, and 13 bases lay outside the gene matches. Per germline, CDR1 ENHRY and CDR2 SYGVKD. CDR3 length: 18 amino acids. The CDR3 loop is CAISESGLAGNPSDTQYF. The CDR3, as DNA: TGTGCCATCAGTGAGTCAGGGCTAGCGGGGAACCCTAGCGATACGCAGTATTTT.

This clone appeared a few times. The chain combines TRBV18 with TRBJ1-4; TRBD1 is a possible D gene (6 bases). Germline V gene data show CDR1 as KGHSH and CDR2 as LQKENI. With 5 bases removed from V and 5 bases from J, the gap between germline ends came to 15 bases. This CDR3 has 15 residues. CDR3 coding DNA: TGTGCCAGCTCAATTTCGACAGGCCGAAATGAAAAACTGTTTTTT. Translating gives CASSISTGRNEKLFF.

J is TRBJ2-3 and V is TRBV7-9; no clear D gene. Trimming took 6 bases from V and 8 from J, leaving 6 bases between them. The CDR3 is 10 amino acids. Germline CDR1 reads SEHNR; CDR2 reads FQNEAQ (reference sequence). The CDR3 loop is CASRTGTQYF. The CDR3 DNA sequence: TGTGCCAGCAGGACGGGTACGCAGTATTTT.

The chain uses TRBV2 and TRBJ2-7, with 7 bases matching TRBD2. Per the germline V gene, CDR1 is SNHLY and CDR2 is FYNNEI. This CDR3 has 11 residues. V was pared by 0 bases and J by 13 bases, with 3 bases of the junction left unmatched. CDR3 residues: CASSEAGGSYF. The CDR3 DNA sequence: TGTGCCAGCAGTGAAGCGGGCGGGAGTTACTTC. Filled out from reference TRBV2 and TRBJ2-7, the complete variable domain reads EPEVTQTPSHQVTQMGQEVILRCVPISNHLYFYWYRQILGQKVEFLVSFYNNEISEKSEIFDDQFSVERPDGSNFTLKIRSTKLEDSAMYFCASSEAGGSYFGPGTRLTVT.

The chain links TRBV6-1 to TRBJ1-2, with 7 bases fitting TRBD1. J lost 4 bases, V lost 3 bases, and 5 bases had no gene match. Germline loops: CDR1 MNHNS, CDR2 SASEGT. The CDR3 is made up of 14 amino acids. The CDR3 DNA sequence: TGTGCCAGCAGTGATTTGACAGGGTTCTATGGCTACACCTTC. As protein: CASSDLTGFYGYTF.

The chain joins TRBV11-3 to TRBJ2-1, with TRBD2 matching over 8 bases. V dropped 0 bases and J dropped 6; count of bases not matched to a gene: 4. CDR3 length: 15 amino acids. Germline-derived CDR1 and CDR2 are SGHNT and YENEEA. CDR3: CASSLDGTRGNEQFF. The CDR3 bases are TGTGCCAGCAGCTTAGATGGGACTAGAGGCAATGAGCAGTTCTTC. Full variable domain (missing parts from reference TRBV11-3 and TRBJ2-1): EAGVVQSPRYKIIEKKQPVAFWCNPISGHNTLYWYLQNLGQGPELLIRYENEEAVDDSQLPKDRFSAERLKGVDSTLKIQPAELGDSAVYLCASSLDGTRGNEQFFGPGTRLTVL.

This sequence joins TRBV6-5 and TRBJ1-3; 7 nucleotides match TRBD1. There are 15 residues in the CDR3. Germline V lookup: CDR1 MNHEY, CDR2 SVGAGI. Germline trimming cut 6 bases from V and 0 bases from J; bases unmatched to any gene: 5. The CDR3 is CASRFDRDSGNTIYF. CDR3 sequence (DNA): TGTGCCAGCAGATTCGACAGGGACTCTGGAAACACCATATATTTT.